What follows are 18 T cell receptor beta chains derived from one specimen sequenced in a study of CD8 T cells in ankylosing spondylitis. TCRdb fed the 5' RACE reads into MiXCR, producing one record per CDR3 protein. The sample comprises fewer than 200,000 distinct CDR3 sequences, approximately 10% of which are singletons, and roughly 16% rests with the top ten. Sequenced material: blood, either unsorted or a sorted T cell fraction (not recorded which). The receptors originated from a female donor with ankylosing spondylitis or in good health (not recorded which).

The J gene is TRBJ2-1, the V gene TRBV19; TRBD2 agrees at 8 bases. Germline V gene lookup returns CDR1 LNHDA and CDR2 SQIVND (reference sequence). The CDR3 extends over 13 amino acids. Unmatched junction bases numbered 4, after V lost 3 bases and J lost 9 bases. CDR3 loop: CASSMWSGSEQFF. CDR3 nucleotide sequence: TGTGCCAGTAGTATGTGGAGCGGGAGTGAGCAGTTCTTC.

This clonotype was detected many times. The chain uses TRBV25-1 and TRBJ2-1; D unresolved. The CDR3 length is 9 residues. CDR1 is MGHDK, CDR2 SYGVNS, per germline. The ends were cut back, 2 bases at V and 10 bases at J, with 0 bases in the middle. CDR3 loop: CASSEEQFF. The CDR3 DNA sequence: TGTGCCAGCAGTGAAGAGCAGTTCTTC.

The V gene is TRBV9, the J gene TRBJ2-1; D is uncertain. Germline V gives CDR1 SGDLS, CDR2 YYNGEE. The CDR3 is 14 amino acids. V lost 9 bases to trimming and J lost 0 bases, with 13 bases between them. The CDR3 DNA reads TGTGCCACCACCAACAGTAACTCCTACAATGAGCAGTTCTTC. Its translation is CATTNSNSYNEQFF.

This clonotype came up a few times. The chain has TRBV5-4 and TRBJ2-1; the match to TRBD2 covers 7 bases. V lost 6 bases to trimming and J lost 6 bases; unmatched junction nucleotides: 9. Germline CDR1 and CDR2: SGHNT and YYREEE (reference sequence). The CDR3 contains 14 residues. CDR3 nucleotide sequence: TGTGCCAGCATGGACTCCCCGGGGGGCAATGAGCAGTTCTTC. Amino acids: CASMDSPGGNEQFF.

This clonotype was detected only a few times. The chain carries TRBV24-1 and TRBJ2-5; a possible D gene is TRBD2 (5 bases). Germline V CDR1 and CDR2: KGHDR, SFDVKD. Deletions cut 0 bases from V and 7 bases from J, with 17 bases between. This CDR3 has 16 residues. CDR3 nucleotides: TGTGCCACCAGTGATTTGAAGGAACGGGGTACCGGGACCCAGTACTTC. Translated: CATSDLKERGTGTQYF.

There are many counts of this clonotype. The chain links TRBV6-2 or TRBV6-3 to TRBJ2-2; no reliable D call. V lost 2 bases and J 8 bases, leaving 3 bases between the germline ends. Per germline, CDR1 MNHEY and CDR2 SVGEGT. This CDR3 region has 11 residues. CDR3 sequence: CASSYGGELFF. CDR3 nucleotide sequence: TGTGCCAGCAGTTACGGGGGGGAGCTGTTTTTT.

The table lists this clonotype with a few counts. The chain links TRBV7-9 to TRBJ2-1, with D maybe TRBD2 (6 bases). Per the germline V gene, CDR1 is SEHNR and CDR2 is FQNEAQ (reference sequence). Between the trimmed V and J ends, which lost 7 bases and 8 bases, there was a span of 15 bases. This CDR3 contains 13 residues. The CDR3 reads CASKPGLSDEQFF. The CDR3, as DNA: TGTGCCAGCAAACCGGGACTCAGCGATGAGCAGTTCTTC.

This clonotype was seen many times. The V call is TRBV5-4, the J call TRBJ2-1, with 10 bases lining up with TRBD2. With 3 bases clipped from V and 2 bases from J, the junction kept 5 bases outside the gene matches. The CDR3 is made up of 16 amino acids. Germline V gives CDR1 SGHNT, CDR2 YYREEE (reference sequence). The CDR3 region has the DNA TGTGCCAGCAGCTCCCTAGCGGGAGAAACCTACAATGAGCAGTTCTTC. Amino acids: CASSSLAGETYNEQFF.

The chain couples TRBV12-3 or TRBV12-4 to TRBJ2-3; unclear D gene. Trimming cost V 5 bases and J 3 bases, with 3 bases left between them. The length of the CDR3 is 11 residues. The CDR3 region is CASSMTDTQYF. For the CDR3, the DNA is TGTGCCAGCAGTATGACAGATACGCAGTATTTT.

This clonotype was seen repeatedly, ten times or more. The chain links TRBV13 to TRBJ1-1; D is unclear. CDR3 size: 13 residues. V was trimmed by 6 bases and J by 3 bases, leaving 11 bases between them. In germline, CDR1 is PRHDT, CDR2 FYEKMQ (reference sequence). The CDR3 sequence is CASSPDRDTEAFF. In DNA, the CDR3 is TGTGCCAGCAGTCCCGACCGGGACACTGAAGCTTTCTTT.

The CDR3 nucleotides are TGTGCCAGCAGTGAATATGGTCAGGGTAACACTGAAGCTTTCTTT. Its protein product is CASSEYGQGNTEAFF. The chain joins TRBV25-1 to TRBJ1-1; D may be TRBD1 (5 bases). V was trimmed by 0 bases and J by 2 bases, leaving 10 bases between them. The CDR3 covers 15 residues. From germline, CDR1 is MGHDK and CDR2 SYGVNS.

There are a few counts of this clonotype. The CDR3 DNA reads TGTGCCAGCAGCTTTGGTACTTTAACTAATGAAAAACTGTTTTTT. This gives the protein CASSFGTLTNEKLFF. The chain joins TRBV7-2 to TRBJ1-4; D ambiguous. Germline V gene data show CDR1 as SGHTA and CDR2 as FQGNSA. The CDR3 totals 15 residues. The V end lost 3 bases, the J end lost 1 base, and 9 bases lay between the germline ends.

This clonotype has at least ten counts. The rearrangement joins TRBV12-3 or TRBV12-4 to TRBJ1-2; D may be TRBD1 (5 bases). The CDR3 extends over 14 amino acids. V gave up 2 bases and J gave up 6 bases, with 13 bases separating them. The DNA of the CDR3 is TGTGCCAGCAGTTTACAGGGTTTTATACATGGCTACACCTTC. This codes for CASSLQGFIHGYTF.

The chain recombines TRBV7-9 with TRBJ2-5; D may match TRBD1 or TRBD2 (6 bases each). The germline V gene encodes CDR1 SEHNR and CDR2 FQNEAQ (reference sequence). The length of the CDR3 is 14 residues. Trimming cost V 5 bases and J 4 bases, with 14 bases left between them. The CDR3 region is CASSPPGAAETQYF. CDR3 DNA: TGTGCCAGCAGCCCCCCGGGGGCCGCAGAGACCCAGTACTTC.

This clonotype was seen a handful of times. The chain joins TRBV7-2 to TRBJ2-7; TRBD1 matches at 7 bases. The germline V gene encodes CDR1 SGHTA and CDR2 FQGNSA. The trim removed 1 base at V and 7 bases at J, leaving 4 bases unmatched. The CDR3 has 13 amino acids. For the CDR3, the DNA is TGTGCCAGCAGCTTAGTATCCAGGGGGGAGCAGTACTTC. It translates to CASSLVSRGEQYF.

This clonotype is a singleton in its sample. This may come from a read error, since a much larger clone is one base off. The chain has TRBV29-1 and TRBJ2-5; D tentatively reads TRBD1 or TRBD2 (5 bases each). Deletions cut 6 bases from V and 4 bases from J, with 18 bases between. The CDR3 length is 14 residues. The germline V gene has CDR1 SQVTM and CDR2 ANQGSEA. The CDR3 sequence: CSVRDGALGETQYF. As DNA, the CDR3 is TGCAGCGTCCGGGACGGAGCTTTGGGAGAGACCCAGTACTTC.

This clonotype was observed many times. The CDR3: CASSDRLILMNTEAFF. CDR3 DNA: TGTGCCAGCAGCGACCGCCTCATTTTAATGAACACTGAAGCTTTCTTT. The rearrangement joins TRBV12-3 or TRBV12-4 to TRBJ1-1; no clear D gene. This CDR3 is built from 16 residues. Deletions cut 6 bases from V and 0 bases from J, with 17 bases between.

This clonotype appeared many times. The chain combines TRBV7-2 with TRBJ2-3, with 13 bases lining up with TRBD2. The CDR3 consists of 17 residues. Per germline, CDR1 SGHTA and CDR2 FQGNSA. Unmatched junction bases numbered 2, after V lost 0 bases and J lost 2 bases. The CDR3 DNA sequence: TGTGCCAGCAGCTTAGCGGGACTAGCGGGATACACAGATACGCAGTATTTT. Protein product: CASSLAGLAGYTDTQYF.